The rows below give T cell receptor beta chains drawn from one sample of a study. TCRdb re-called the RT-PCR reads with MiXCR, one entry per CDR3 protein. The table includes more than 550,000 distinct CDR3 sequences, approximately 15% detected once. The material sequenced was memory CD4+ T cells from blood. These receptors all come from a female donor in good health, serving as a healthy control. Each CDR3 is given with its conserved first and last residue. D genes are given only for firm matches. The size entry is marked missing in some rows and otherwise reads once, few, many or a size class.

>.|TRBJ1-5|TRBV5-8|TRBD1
CASSLGDRYQPQHF
TGTGCCAGCAGCTTGGGGGACAGGTATCAGCCCCAGCATTTT
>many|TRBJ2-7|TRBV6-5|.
CASSYSREGEQYF
TGTGCCAGCAGTTACTCGCGGGAAGGCGAGCAGTACTTC
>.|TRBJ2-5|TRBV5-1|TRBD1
CASSSGQGGAQETQYF
TGCGCCAGCAGCTCGGGACAGGGTGGGGCCCAAGAGACCCAGTACTTC
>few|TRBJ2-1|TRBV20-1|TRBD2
CSAASGRAVTGEQFF
TGCAGTGCTGCTAGCGGGAGGGCTGTTACGGGTGAGCAGTTCTTC
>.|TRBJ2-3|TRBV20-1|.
CSASHGTDTQYF
TGCAGTGCTTCCCACGGCACAGATACGCAGTATTTT
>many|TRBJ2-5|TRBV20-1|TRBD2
CSATSGISGETQYF
TGCAGTGCTACAAGCGGGATTTCCGGAGAGACCCAGTACTTC
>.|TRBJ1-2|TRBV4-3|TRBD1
CASRGTGGNYGYTF
TGCGCCAGCAGGGGGACAGGGGGCAACTATGGCTACACCTTC
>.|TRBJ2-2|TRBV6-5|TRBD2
CASSKGLTGAGELFF
TGTGCCAGCAGTAAGGGACTAACGGGTGCCGGGGAGCTGTTTTTT
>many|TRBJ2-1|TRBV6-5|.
CASSYSDLVDEQFF
TGTGCCAGCAGTTACTCGGACCTAGTCGATGAGCAGTTCTTC
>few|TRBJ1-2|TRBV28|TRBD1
CASSNDRVPWGYTF
TGTGCCAGCAGCAACGACAGGGTTCCTTGGGGCTACACCTTC
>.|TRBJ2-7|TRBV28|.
CASSLRFWGAYEQYF
TGTGCCAGCAGTTTGCGCTTTTGGGGGGCCTACGAGCAGTACTTC
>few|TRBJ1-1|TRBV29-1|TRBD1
CSGYRGYTEAFF
TGCAGCGGCTACAGGGGTTACACTGAAGCTTTCTTT
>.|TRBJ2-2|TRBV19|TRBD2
CASSTGLAGEPGELFF
TGTGCCAGTAGTACGGGACTAGCGGGAGAGCCCGGGGAGCTGTTTTTT
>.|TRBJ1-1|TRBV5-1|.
CASSSDGSNTEAFF
TGCGCCAGCAGCTCGGACGGATCGAACACTGAAGCTTTCTTT
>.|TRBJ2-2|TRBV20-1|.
CSARFGNTGELFF
TGCAGTGCTAGGTTCGGGAACACCGGGGAGCTGTTTTTT
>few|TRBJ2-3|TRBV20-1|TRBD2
CSPLLAGRTDTQYF
TGCAGTCCTCTTTTAGCGGGACGCACAGATACGCAGTATTTT
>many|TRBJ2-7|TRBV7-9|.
CATADKNYEQYF
TGTGCCACAGCGGACAAGAACTACGAGCAGTACTTC
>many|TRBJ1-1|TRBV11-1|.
CASSSRQATEAFF
TGTGCCAGCAGCTCCCGACAGGCAACTGAAGCTTTCTTT
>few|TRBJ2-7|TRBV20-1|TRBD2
CSARSPLAGFKYEQYF
TGCAGTGCTAGGAGCCCACTAGCGGGATTTAAGTACGAGCAGTACTTC
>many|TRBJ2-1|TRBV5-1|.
CASSLGDTNNEQFF
TGCGCCAGCAGCTTGGGGGACACCAACAATGAGCAGTTCTTC
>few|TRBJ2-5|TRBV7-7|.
CASSFGTSGETQYF
TGTGCTAGCAGCTTTGGTACATCAGGGGAGACCCAGTACTTC
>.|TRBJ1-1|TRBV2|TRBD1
CASSTGVSVEAFF
TGTGCCAGCAGTACAGGGGTCTCGGTTGAAGCTTTCTTT
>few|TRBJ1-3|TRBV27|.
CASSPAGLPGNTIYF
TGTGCCAGCAGTCCCGCAGGGTTACCTGGAAACACCATATATTTT
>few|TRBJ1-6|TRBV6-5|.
CASSWTGQGLHF
TGTGCCAGCAGTTGGACCGGCCAAGGTCTCCACTTT
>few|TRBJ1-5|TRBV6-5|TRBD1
CASSYGGQNQPQHF
TGTGCCAGCAGTTACGGGGGACAGAATCAGCCCCAGCATTTT
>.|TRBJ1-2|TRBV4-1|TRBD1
CASSQTGTEANYGYTF
TGCGCCAGCAGCCAGACCGGGACAGAAGCTAACTATGGCTACACCTTC
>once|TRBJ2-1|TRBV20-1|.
CSALDPRGSSYNEKFF
TGCAGTGCCCTGGATCCTAGAGGAAGCTCCTACAATGAGAAGTTCTTC
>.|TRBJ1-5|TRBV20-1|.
CSALKMGPTNQPQHF
TGCAGTGCCCTCAAGATGGGACCCACGAATCAGCCCCAGCATTTT
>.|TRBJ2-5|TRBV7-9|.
CASSFPSEETQYF
TGTGCCAGCAGCTTTCCAAGCGAAGAGACCCAGTACTTC
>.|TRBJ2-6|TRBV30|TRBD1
CAWGGQGYGANVLTF
TGTGCCTGGGGCGGACAGGGGTACGGGGCCAACGTCCTGACTTTC
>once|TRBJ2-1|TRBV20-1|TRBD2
CSARDPRGAYNEQFF
TGCAGTGCTAGAGATCCCCGGGGGGCCTACAATGAGCAGTTCTTC
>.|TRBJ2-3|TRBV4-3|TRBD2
CASSVRVGLAGGPTDTQYF
TGCGCCAGCAGCGTAAGGGTCGGACTAGCGGGAGGGCCCACAGATACGCAGTATTTT
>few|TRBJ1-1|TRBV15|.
CATSRDLGRGTEAFF
TGTGCCACCAGCAGAGATTTGGGAAGGGGTACTGAAGCTTTCTTT
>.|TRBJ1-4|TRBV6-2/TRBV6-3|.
CASSSHSTNEKLFF
TGTGCCAGCAGTTCTCACTCAACTAATGAAAAACTGTTTTTT
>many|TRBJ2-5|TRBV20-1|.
CSASRGKEETQYF
TGCAGTGCTAGTAGGGGGAAGGAAGAGACCCAGTACTTC
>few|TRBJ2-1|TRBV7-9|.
CASSFGGSAYNEQFF
TGTGCCAGCAGCTTCGGGGGTTCAGCCTACAATGAGCAGTTCTTC
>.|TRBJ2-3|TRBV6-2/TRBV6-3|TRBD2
CASAKRGSTDTQYF
TGTGCCAGCGCAAAGCGGGGTTCTACGGATACGCAGTATTTT
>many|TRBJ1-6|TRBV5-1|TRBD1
CASSLRLSAGGQPNSPLHF
TGCGCCAGCAGCTTACGACTATCAGCGGGGGGACAGCCAAATTCACCCCTCCACTTT
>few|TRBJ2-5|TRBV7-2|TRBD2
CASSLVAGGAETQYF
TGTGCCAGCAGCTTAGTAGCGGGAGGGGCAGAGACCCAGTACTTC
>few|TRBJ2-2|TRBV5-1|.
CASKDGGLRGTGELFF
TGCGCCAGCAAGGACGGGGGCCTGAGGGGCACCGGGGAGCTGTTTTTT
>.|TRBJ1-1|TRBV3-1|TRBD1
CASSQEWTGNTEAFF
TGTGCCAGCAGCCAAGAGTGGACAGGGAACACTGAAGCTTTCTTT
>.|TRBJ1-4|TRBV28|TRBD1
CASTTTGTGAEKLFF
TGTGCCAGCACCACAACCGGGACAGGGGCTGAAAAACTGTTTTTT
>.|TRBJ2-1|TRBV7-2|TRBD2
CASSTDWGGYNEQFF
TGTGCCAGCAGCACGGACTGGGGGGGGTACAATGAGCAGTTCTTC
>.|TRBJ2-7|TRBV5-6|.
CASSRVGTTYEQYF
TGTGCCAGCAGCCGGGTCGGGACCACCTACGAGCAGTACTTC
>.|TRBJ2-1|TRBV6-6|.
CASSSPRQFSYNEQFF
TGTGCCAGCAGTTCCCCCCGACAGTTCTCCTACAATGAGCAGTTCTTC
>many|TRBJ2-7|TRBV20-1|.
CSARVPSAHEQYF
TGCAGTGCTAGGGTACCGTCAGCACACGAGCAGTACTTC
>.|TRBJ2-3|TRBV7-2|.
CASSSQGGGADTQYF
TGTGCCAGCAGCTCCCAGGGAGGGGGCGCAGATACGCAGTATTTT
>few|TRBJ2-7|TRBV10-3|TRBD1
CATRQGAERESYEQYF
TGTGCCACCCGACAGGGGGCCGAGCGGGAGTCCTACGAGCAGTACTTC
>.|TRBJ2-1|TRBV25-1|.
CASRRLSYNEQFF
TGTGCCAGCAGGAGACTTTCCTACAATGAGCAGTTCTTC
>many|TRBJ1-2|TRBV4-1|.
CASSRSAQSGYTF
TGCGCCAGCAGCCGGTCAGCCCAATCCGGCTACACCTTC
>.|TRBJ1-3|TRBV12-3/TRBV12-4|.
CASREMSSGNTIYF
TGTGCCAGCAGGGAGATGAGCTCTGGAAACACCATATATTTT
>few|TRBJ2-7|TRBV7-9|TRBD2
CASGLNAGVQYF
TGTGCCAGCGGCCTCAACGCGGGAGTTCAGTACTTC
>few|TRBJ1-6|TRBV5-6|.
CASNRGGRASPLHF
TGTGCCAGCAACAGAGGAGGACGAGCATCACCCCTCCACTTT
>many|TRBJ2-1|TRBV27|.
CASRRSWGPYNEQFF
TGTGCCAGCAGGAGAAGTTGGGGACCATACAATGAGCAGTTCTTC
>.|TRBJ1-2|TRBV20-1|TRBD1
CSALPPLDRQGYGYTF
TGCAGTGCTCTCCCCCCGCTGGACCGACAGGGCTATGGCTACACCTTC
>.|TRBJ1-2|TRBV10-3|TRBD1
CAINPDGGQGSGYTF
TGTGCCATCAACCCCGATGGGGGACAGGGGTCTGGCTACACCTTC
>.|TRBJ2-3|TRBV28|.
CASSPGGSGTDTQYF
TGTGCCAGCAGCCCCGGCGGTAGCGGCACAGATACGCAGTATTTT